Listed below are T cell receptor beta chains from one sample, sequenced in a study of cytomegalovirus exposure and HLA in healthy donors. Sequencing was performed with immunoSEQ multiplex PCR; in TCRdb, only in-frame clones are kept and a portion is missing. Of more than 200,000 clones listed, roughly 84% are singletons. Material for sequencing was PBMCs. The receptors here all came from a man in his late teens or twenties in good health and CMV-seropositive. The CDR3 runs from the conserved cysteine through the conserved F or W. D genes are given only for firm matches.

TRBJ2-1 | . | TRBV10-3 | CAISQDQYNEQFF
TRBJ2-7 | . | TRBV30 | CAWSPPGFYEQYF
TRBJ2-3 | TRBD2 | TRBV28 | CASSLSLVTAGGREDTQYF
TRBJ2-1 | . | TRBV9 | CASSVRDLQNEQFF
TRBJ1-2 | . | TRBV2 | CARHGPIRLTDYGYTF
TRBJ1-5 | . | TRBV5-6 | CASSLRGYSNQPQHF
TRBJ1-1 | . | TRBV14 | CASSVQNMNTEAFF
TRBJ2-6 | . | TRBV4-3 | CASSHSSVFSGANVLTF
TRBJ1-2 | . | TRBV28 | CASSPHGGYGYTF
TRBJ1-2 | . | TRBV4-3 | CASSHGRAGFPYTF
TRBJ2-1 | . | TRBV27 | CASSLTGGGAYNEQFF
TRBJ2-3 | . | TRBV6-1 | CASSEARGLDTQYF
TRBJ2-5 | TRBD1 | TRBV10-3 | CAIGQGVDGETQYF
TRBJ2-5 | TRBD1 | TRBV18 | CASSRQGQETQYF
TRBJ1-2 | . | TRBV6-1 | CASSEVAGPLRYGYTF
TRBJ1-5 | . | TRBV28 | CASSLQGGRNQPQHF
TRBJ2-2 | TRBD1 | TRBV10-3 | CAVSGTGSTGELFF
TRBJ2-5 | TRBD2 | TRBV2 | CASSEGGRVRETQYF
TRBJ2-1 | TRBD1 | TRBV7-2 | CASSLGQGVDEQFF
TRBJ1-2 | . | TRBV7-3 | CASSLTGTTNYGYTF
TRBJ2-1 | . | TRBV20-1 | CSAPKVNEQFF
TRBJ2-1 | TRBD2 | TRBV4-1 | CASSQEGGRGDNEQFF
TRBJ2-3 | TRBD2 | TRBV5-1 | CASGRTSGVDTQYF
TRBJ2-7 | . | TRBV4-3 | CASSQDRRRSYEQYF
TRBJ2-5 | TRBD1 | TRBV5-1 | CASSWGTGDQETQYF
TRBJ2-2 | . | TRBV5-5 | CASSLLGNTGTGELFF
TRBJ1-2 | . | TRBV6-5 | CASSFRTPTANYGYTF
TRBJ2-2 | . | TRBV6-5 | CASSHGGTHTGELFF
TRBJ2-3 | . | TRBV6-6 | CASTEGAVRGTQYF
TRBJ2-7 | . | TRBV27 | CASTPGRGVDEQYF
TRBJ2-1 | . | TRBV29-1 | CSAGREYNEQFF
TRBJ2-7 | . | TRBV19 | CASSGITPAGKAEQYF
TRBJ2-1 | TRBD2 | TRBV7-3 | CASSLLSGEVHEQFF
TRBJ1-5 | TRBD1 | TRBV29-1 | CSVARGLGQPQHF
TRBJ1-2 | . | TRBV6-6 | CASTYLAGAWYGYTF
TRBJ2-5 | . | TRBV2 | CASIGGQSYQETQYF
TRBJ2-7 | . | TRBV2 | CASRMTGSYEQYF
TRBJ2-7 | TRBD2 | TRBV15 | CATSRDRLAVVYEQYF
TRBJ2-1 | TRBD2 | TRBV7-3 | CASSGTGTSPVEQFF
TRBJ1-2 | . | TRBV14 | CASSHGRSYGYTF
TRBJ1-5 | TRBD1 | TRBV7-6 | CASSLGTGGVDQPQHF
TRBJ2-1 | TRBD1 | TRBV11-3 | CASSGDRDLYNEQFF
TRBJ1-2 | . | TRBV7-2 | CASTLGGGPGRGYTF
TRBJ2-3 | . | TRBV6-6 | CASSPGTSLADTQYF
TRBJ1-1 | TRBD1 | TRBV25-1 | CASSGTGEKEAFF
TRBJ2-2 | TRBD2 | TRBV5-6 | CASSLIPAGTGELFF
TRBJ1-5 | . | TRBV4-1 | CASRGQANQPQHF
TRBJ2-7 | . | TRBV18 | CASSPRLASYEQYF
TRBJ2-1 | . | TRBV18 | CASSPLSGASYNEQFF
TRBJ1-1 | . | TRBV6-5 | CASRARGGTEAFF